This TCR beta chain is from a study of shared clonotypes between healthy human individuals. This CDR3 region has 17 residues. J lost 4 bases, V lost 4 bases, and 6 bases had no gene match. Germline V gives CDR1 SGHDT, CDR2 YYEEEE. Using immunoSEQ multiplex PCR, the repertoire was profiled, and TCRdb retains in-frame clones only, with some absent. This table has approximately 2.5 million clones, roughly 93% appearing once. This chain joins TRBV5-6 and TRBJ2-1, with TRBD2 matching over 15 bases. The TCR sequence derives from a man aged 18-30 years in good health. Some clones in this sample may be carry-over from other donors' samples. The sample taken for sequencing was naive CD4+ T cells from PBMCs. Regarding subset: CD45RA+ positively selected. CDR3 loop: CASSLGLAGGAYNEQFF. The DNA of the CDR3 is TGTGCCAGCAGCCTCGGACTAGCGGGAGGGGCATACAATGAGCAGTTCTTC.